The next 31 T cell receptor beta chains were all read from a single sample in a study of PD-1 blockade in classical Hodgkin lymphoma. Time point reported: cycle 4 day 1 (C4D1), after six to seven weeks of nivolumab. Exposure to brentuximab vedotin varied, and each patient had relapsed following autologous stem cell transplantation. Measured with immunoSEQ multiplex PCR; TCRdb has only the in-frame clones, and not every one. The sample records approximately 100,000 clones, approximately 83% being singletons. Sequenced material: peripheral blood mononuclear cells (PBMCs), taken before the fourth cycle of nivolumab. The receptors come from a human donor with classical Hodgkin lymphoma.

The chain carries TRBV9 and TRBJ1-1; weak D call: TRBD1 (6 bases). V was trimmed by 4 bases and J by 1 base, leaving 17 bases between them. This CDR3 is built from 16 residues. Per the germline V gene, CDR1 is SGDLS and CDR2 is YYNGEE. The CDR3: CASSPGGGGKNTEAFF. The CDR3 region has the DNA TGTGCCAGCAGCCCCGGCGGGGGGGGCAAGAACACTGAAGCTTTCTTT.

This chain connects TRBV6-6 to TRBJ2-4, with D hard to call. Germline CDR1 MNHNY, CDR2 SVGAGI (reference sequence). The CDR3 contains 14 residues. Between the trimmed V and J ends, which lost 6 bases and 0 bases, there was a span of 9 bases. CDR3 protein: CASSVGLAKNIQYF. CDR3 nucleotides: TGTGCCAGCAGCGTGGGTTTAGCCAAAAACATTCAGTACTTC.

V gene TRBV5-4 combines with J gene TRBJ2-5; tentatively, D is TRBD2 (5 bases). V gave up 7 bases and J gave up 3 bases, with 16 bases separating them. Germline values: CDR1 SGHNT, CDR2 YYREEE (reference sequence). This CDR3 contains 14 residues. This CDR3 reads CASFPGNLKETQYF. In DNA, the CDR3 is TGTGCCAGCTTTCCGGGAAACTTAAAAGAGACCCAGTACTTC.

The chain carries TRBV6-6 and TRBJ2-7, with 9 bases matching TRBD2. Germline loops: CDR1 MNHNY, CDR2 SVGAGI (reference sequence). V shed 6 bases and J 0 bases; nucleotides not matched to a gene: 9. The CDR3 sequence is 16 residues long. The CDR3, as DNA: TGTGCCAGCAGCTCCGGTTCGCGGGGGGGCTCCTACGAGCAGTACTTC. Its protein product is CASSSGSRGGSYEQYF.

The chain combines TRBV5-1 with TRBJ2-7; D assignment may be TRBD1 or TRBD2 (5 bases each). CDR3 length: 13 residues. Per the germline V gene, CDR1 is SGHRS and CDR2 is YFSETQ. V lost 0 bases and J lost 7, with 11 bases in between. DNA for the CDR3: TGCGCCAGCAGCTTGGGACAGACGGGGGAGCAGTACTTC. Amino acids: CASSLGQTGEQYF.

The chain links TRBV5-1 to TRBJ2-3; unclear D gene. Trimming took off 7 bases at V and 2 bases at J, with 8 bases between the two ends. Germline CDR1 reads SGHRS; CDR2 reads YFSETQ. This CDR3 contains 12 residues. In DNA, the CDR3 is TGCGCCAGCCGGCAGAACACAGATACGCAGTATTTT. This codes for CASRQNTDTQYF.

The CDR3 coding sequence is TGTGCCAGCAGCTTAGGACAGGGGGCATCGTACGAGCAGTACTTC. Translation gives CASSLGQGASYEQYF. The rearrangement uses TRBV11-2 and TRBJ2-7; TRBD1 matches at 10 bases. The CDR3 length is 15 residues. CDR1 is SGHAT and CDR2 is FQNNGV in the germline V gene. V lost 1 base, J lost 4 bases, and 4 bases stayed unmatched.

V is TRBV18 and J is TRBJ2-3; either TRBD1 or TRBD2 may fit D (5 bases each). CDR3 size: 15 residues. Germline assignment: CDR1 KGHSH and CDR2 LQKENI. The V end was cut by 3 bases, the J end by 2 bases, with 12 bases between. The CDR3 DNA follows: TGTGCCAGCTCACCGTCCGGGACCCTCACAGATACGCAGTATTTT. This gives the protein CASSPSGTLTDTQYF.

The chain employs TRBV15 and TRBJ2-7, with 14 bases fitting TRBD2. Germline CDR1 reads LNHNV; CDR2 reads YYDKDF (reference sequence). The length of the CDR3 is 19 residues. The J segment lost 6 bases and the V segment lost 0 bases, leaving 13 bases of the junction unmatched. CDR3 nucleotides: TGTGCCACCAGCAGAGACAAGGGACTAGCGGGAGTACTGTCTGGCGAGCAGTACTTC. Amino acids: CATSRDKGLAGVLSGEQYF.

The chain combines TRBV6-5 with TRBJ2-2, with no clear D. Trimming took off 2 bases at V and 2 bases at J, with 6 bases between the two ends. Germline V gene lookup returns CDR1 MNHEY and CDR2 SVGAGI. The CDR3 contains 14 residues. As DNA, the CDR3 is TGTGCCAGCAGTTACATGGCCAACACCGGGGAGCTGTTTTTT. Amino acid sequence: CASSYMANTGELFF.

The V and J genes are TRBV5-4 and TRBJ2-1, with 15 bases identical to TRBD2. Germline CDR1 SGHNT, CDR2 YYREEE (reference sequence). J gave up 8 bases and V 2 bases, and 5 bases lay outside the gene matches. The CDR3 has 16 residues. As DNA, the CDR3 is TGTGCCAGCAGCTTTCCGGGACTAGCGGGAGGAGATGAGCAGTTCTTC. Its protein product is CASSFPGLAGGDEQFF.

The chain uses TRBV10-3 and TRBJ2-7; 7 positions match TRBD1. The germline gives CDR1 ENHRY, CDR2 SYGVKD. This CDR3 has 15 amino acids. J gave up 4 bases and V 0 bases, and 6 bases lay outside the gene matches. The CDR3 loop is CAISESQGMGYEQYF. In DNA form, the CDR3 reads TGTGCCATCAGTGAGTCACAGGGGATGGGGTACGAGCAGTACTTC.

This clone occurred once. The DNA for the CDR3 is TGTGCCAGTTCGGGCAGGGATATCTCTGGAAACACCATATATTTT. Translated, it gives CASSGRDISGNTIYF. The chain recombines TRBV19 with TRBJ1-3; possible D gene TRBD1, 5 bases. V was pared by 8 bases and J by 0 bases, with 14 bases between. The CDR3 covers 15 residues. Germline V lookup: CDR1 LNHDA, CDR2 SQIVND (reference sequence).

The rearrangement uses TRBV10-3 and TRBJ2-2; D possibly uses TRBD1 or TRBD2 (6 bases each). The V end was cut by 4 bases, the J end by 1 base, with 16 bases between. Germline V gene sequence: CDR1 ENHRY, CDR2 SYGVKD. The CDR3 consists of 17 residues. CDR3 loop: CAISVRGGGENTGELFF. The CDR3, as DNA: TGTGCCATCAGTGTCCGAGGGGGAGGAGAGAACACCGGGGAGCTGTTTTTT.

This chain uses TRBV18 with TRBJ2-5, with TRBD1 matching over 8 bases. With 3 bases clipped from V and 1 base from J, the junction kept 4 bases outside the gene matches. Germline CDR1 KGHSH, CDR2 LQKENI. CDR3 length: 15 amino acids. This CDR3 is CASSPRTGPQETQYF. The CDR3 nucleotides read TGTGCCAGCTCACCCAGGACAGGGCCCCAAGAGACCCAGTACTTC.

The V call is TRBV28, the J call TRBJ2-7; TRBD1 matches at 9 bases. CDR1 and CDR2 from the germline V gene are MDHEN and SYDVKM. V dropped 5 bases and J dropped 7; count of bases not matched to a gene: 6. The CDR3 has 13 residues. The CDR3 DNA is TGTGCCAGCAGTCCCGGACAGGGGTATGAGCAGTACTTC. Its protein is CASSPGQGYEQYF. Full variable domain (missing parts from reference TRBV28 and TRBJ2-7): DVKVTQSSRYLVKRTGEKVFLECVQDMDHENMFWYRQDPGLGLRLIYFSYDVKMKEKGDIPEGYSVSREKKERFSLILESASTNQTSMYLCASSPGQGYEQYFGPGTRLTVT.

This chain joins TRBV5-8 and TRBJ2-7; 8 bases are shared with TRBD2. The CDR3 has 15 amino acids. The V gene end was trimmed by 5 bases and the J gene end by 6 bases; junction bases not matched to a gene: 13. The germline V gene encodes CDR1 SGHTS and CDR2 YDEGEE. The CDR3 loop is CASSIWGGRPAEQYF. CDR3 nucleotides: TGTGCCAGCAGTATCTGGGGCGGGAGGCCCGCCGAGCAGTACTTC.

The chain links TRBV28 to TRBJ2-7; 11 positions match TRBD1. Trimming at V came to 5 bases and at J to 5 bases, leaving 11 bases not matched to a gene. The CDR3 consists of 16 residues. Germline V gene lookup returns CDR1 MDHEN and CDR2 SYDVKM. As DNA, the CDR3 is TGTGCCAGCAGTCCAACGTCCGGACAGGGGGCAAACGAGCAGTACTTC. Translated: CASSPTSGQGANEQYF.

The chain recombines TRBV5-4 with TRBJ2-5; 8 nucleotides line up with TRBD2. The V and J ends lost 0 bases and 2 bases, in that order; junction bases with no gene match: 6. Germline CDR1 reads SGHNT; CDR2 reads YYREEE (reference sequence). The CDR3 sequence is 16 residues long. This CDR3 reads CASSLVGRAAQETQYF. As DNA, the CDR3 is TGTGCCAGCAGCTTGGTCGGGAGGGCAGCTCAAGAGACCCAGTACTTC.

The chain joins TRBV2 to TRBJ2-1, with a tentative D call TRBD1 (6 bases). The germline gives CDR1 SNHLY, CDR2 FYNNEI. The length of the CDR3 is 16 residues. V was trimmed by 6 bases and J by 0 bases, leaving 15 bases between them. CDR3 protein: CASREQGPSSYNEQFF. DNA for the CDR3: TGTGCCAGCAGAGAACAGGGTCCGAGCTCCTACAATGAGCAGTTCTTC.

The chain is built from TRBV6-1 and TRBJ1-1; D not resolved. Germline CDR1 is MNHNS and CDR2 is SASEGT. The V end was cut by 4 bases, the J end by 5 bases, with 8 bases between. The CDR3 is made up of 12 amino acids. CDR3 sequence: CASSVEGTEAFF. The CDR3 DNA follows: TGTGCCAGCAGTGTTGAAGGTACTGAAGCTTTCTTT.

This chain joins TRBV4-3 and TRBJ2-2; TRBD2 agrees at 7 bases. The CDR3 has 16 residues. The V gene's germline CDR1 is LGHNA and CDR2 YSLEER. V was pared by 3 bases and J by 7 bases, with 11 bases of the junction left unmatched. The CDR3 DNA reads TGCGCCAGCAGCCAGAACCCGGGAGGAATCGGCGGGGAGCTGTTTTTT. It codes for CASSQNPGGIGGELFF.

This clone was seen a single time. The genes are TRBV5-1 and TRBJ2-1; maybe TRBD2 (6 bases). There are 15 residues in the CDR3. V lost 0 bases to trimming and J lost 0 bases, with 7 bases between them. Germline CDR1 reads SGHRS; CDR2 reads YFSETQ. CDR3 in amino acids: CASSLGTNSYNEQFF. The CDR3, as DNA: TGCGCCAGCAGCTTGGGGACTAACTCCTACAATGAGCAGTTCTTC. Drawing the rest from reference TRBV5-1 and TRBJ2-1, the complete variable domain is KAGVTQTPRYLIKTRGQQVTLSCSPISGHRSVSWYQQTPGQGLQFLFEYFSETQRNKGNFPGRFSGRQFSNSRSEMNVSTLELGDSALYLCASSLGTNSYNEQFFGPGTRLTVL.

J is TRBJ2-1 and V is TRBV4-3, with D possibly matching TRBD1 (5 bases). Germline-derived CDR1 and CDR2 are LGHNA and YSLEER. V was pared by 0 bases and J by 5 bases, with 11 bases between. The CDR3 covers 15 residues. CDR3 DNA sequence: TGCGCCAGCAGCCAAGATATAGGCAGGGACAATGAGCAGTTCTTC. As protein: CASSQDIGRDNEQFF.

A few counts support this clone. The chain recombines TRBV7-2 with TRBJ1-5; no reliable D call. V dropped 4 bases and J dropped 11 bases, with 15 bases sitting between them. The V gene's germline CDR1 is SGHTA and CDR2 FQGNSA. The CDR3 length is 13 residues. The CDR3 protein is CASSSGVEGSQHF. CDR3 sequence (DNA): TGTGCCAGCAGCTCCGGGGTAGAAGGATCCCAGCATTTT.

The J gene is TRBJ2-3, the V gene TRBV5-6; 10 bases align to TRBD2. The CDR3 loop spans 17 amino acids. CDR1 and CDR2 (germline): SGHDT, YYEEEE. V shed 1 base and J 0 bases; nucleotides not matched to a gene: 5. CDR3 nucleotide sequence: TGTGCCAGCAGCTTGAAACTAGCGGGATATAGCACAGATACGCAGTATTTT. Its protein is CASSLKLAGYSTDTQYF.

The V call is TRBV9, the J call TRBJ2-3; 11 positions agree with TRBD2. Trimming removed 3 bases from V and 8 bases from J; junction bases left unmatched: 14. The CDR3 contains 17 residues. Per the germline V gene, CDR1 is SGDLS and CDR2 is YYNGEE. DNA for the CDR3: TGTGCCAGCAGCGCCGTACTAGCGGGAGTGGGGGGTGGTACGCAGTATTTT. Protein: CASSAVLAGVGGGTQYF.

DNA for the CDR3: TGTGCCAGCAGCTTAGACAGGGTTGGCTACACCTTC. It codes for CASSLDRVGYTF. The J gene is TRBJ1-2, the V gene TRBV7-2; D is perhaps TRBD1 (6 bases). Germline V gene sequence: CDR1 SGHTA, CDR2 FQGNSA. The CDR3 loop spans 12 amino acids. The V and J ends lost 1 base and 7 bases respectively, with 7 bases between them. Supplemented by reference TRBV7-2 and TRBJ1-2, the full variable domain reads GAGVSQSPSNKVTEKGKDVELRCDPISGHTALYWYRQSLGQGLEFLIYFQGNSAPDKSGLPSDRFSAERTGGSVSTLTIQRTQQEDSAVYLCASSLDRVGYTFGSGTRLTVV.

The chain employs TRBV7-8 and TRBJ2-7; D remains ambiguous. CDR3 length: 13 residues. Per germline, CDR1 SGHVS and CDR2 FQNEAQ. V shed 1 base and J shed 3 bases, with 7 bases lying between them. CDR3 bases: TGTGCCAGCAGCTTAGGGGCAGGCTACGAGCAGTACTTC. This encodes CASSLGAGYEQYF. Filled out from reference TRBV7-8 and TRBJ2-7, the complete variable domain reads GAGVSQSPRYKVAKRGQDVALRCDPISGHVSLFWYQQALGQGPEFLTYFQNEAQLDKSGLPSDRFFAERPEGSVSTLKIQRTQQEDSAVYLCASSLGAGYEQYFGPGTRLTVT.

The gene calls are TRBV11-2 and TRBJ2-3; 8 positions agree with TRBD2. V lost 5 bases, J lost 1 base, and 8 bases stayed unmatched. The length of the CDR3 is 16 residues. Germline V lookup: CDR1 SGHAT, CDR2 FQNNGV. The CDR3 sequence is CASSLLETSGTDTQYF. The DNA for the CDR3 is TGTGCCAGCAGCCTCCTCGAGACTAGCGGCACAGATACGCAGTATTTT.

The chain combines TRBV30 with TRBJ1-2; 8 nucleotides agree with TRBD1. The CDR3 loop spans 12 amino acids. The V segment lost 4 bases and the J segment 3 bases; nucleotides outside the gene matches: 1. Germline loops: CDR1 GTSNPN, CDR2 SVGIG (reference sequence). The CDR3 DNA reads as TGTGCCTGGACAGGGGGCGACTATGGCTACACCTTC. This encodes CAWTGGDYGYTF.